This T cell receptor (beta chain) is drawn from a study of blood T cell repertoires in COVID-19. About the research overall: Researchers got acute and convalescent COVID-19 samples from the United States, Italy and Spain.

Authors' analysis steps: Amplification from reference gene primers served as the basis for estimated nucleated cell counts. Data came from immunoSEQ multiplex PCR; TCRdb stores just in-frame clones and leaves some out. That table is the source of V, J and clone size, and D and trimming were worked out from the DNA. The data show hundreds of thousands of clones, with about 85% seen just once and roughly 3.6% held by the top ten. This receptor was taken from a woman aged 18 to 35 with acute or convalescent COVID-19. Sample: peripheral blood.

The CDR3 sequence is CASSSGTGENQPQHF. In DNA form, the CDR3 reads TGTGCCAGCAGCTCCGGGACAGGGGAAAATCAGCCCCAGCATTTT. This chain uses TRBV28 with TRBJ1-5, with TRBD1 identical over 10 bases. This CDR3 comprises 15 residues. Per germline, CDR1 MDHEN and CDR2 SYDVKM. V lost 6 bases to trimming and J lost 4 bases; unmatched junction nucleotides: 6.